The present TCR beta chain was sequenced within a study of CD8 T cells in Susac syndrome. Looked up from germline, CDR1 is MNHEY and CDR2 is SMNVEV (reference sequence). Trimming pared 6 bases from V and 0 bases from J, leaving 5 bases between. This CDR3 has 13 residues. Random hexamers were used to reverse transcribe 0.5 to 1 ug of RNA. Amplification of TCR beta CDR3 was carried out by immunoSEQ multiplex PCR, which covered 54 Vbeta and 13 Jbeta segments. TCRdb re-analysed the immunoSEQ multiplex PCR reads in MiXCR, keeping a single row per CDR3 protein. The sample holds around 130,000 distinct CDR3 sequences, approximately 94% seen once. This clonotype has a handful of counts.

The genes are TRBV27 and TRBJ2-2; no definite D call. The sample taken for sequencing was CD4+ T cells from PBMCs. The TCR sequence derives from a human donor with multiple sclerosis. The CDR3 DNA reads as TGTGCCAGCAGGAAACCGAACACCGGGGAGCTGTTTTTT. It codes for CASRKPNTGELFF.